The T cell receptor beta chain under discussion was sequenced for a study of early T cells in non-severe SARS-CoV-2 infection. Using its own MiXCR run on the 5' RACE reads, TCRdb lists one record per CDR3 protein. The repertoire holds roughly 51,000 distinct CDR3 sequences, with 6.2% as singletons. This clonotype was counted ten times or more. The material sequenced was whole blood. The sequence derives from an adult who was a healthcare worker with PCR-confirmed SARS-CoV-2 infection or an uninfected control (not recorded which).

The CDR3 loop reads CASSEYEDYGYTF. The CDR3 region has the DNA TGTGCCAGCAGTGAATATGAGGACTATGGCTACACCTTC. The chain uses TRBV25-1 and TRBJ1-2; no definite D call. V lost 0 bases, J lost 3 bases, and 5 bases lay in between. The CDR3 consists of 13 residues. CDR1 is MGHDK and CDR2 is SYGVNS in the germline V gene.